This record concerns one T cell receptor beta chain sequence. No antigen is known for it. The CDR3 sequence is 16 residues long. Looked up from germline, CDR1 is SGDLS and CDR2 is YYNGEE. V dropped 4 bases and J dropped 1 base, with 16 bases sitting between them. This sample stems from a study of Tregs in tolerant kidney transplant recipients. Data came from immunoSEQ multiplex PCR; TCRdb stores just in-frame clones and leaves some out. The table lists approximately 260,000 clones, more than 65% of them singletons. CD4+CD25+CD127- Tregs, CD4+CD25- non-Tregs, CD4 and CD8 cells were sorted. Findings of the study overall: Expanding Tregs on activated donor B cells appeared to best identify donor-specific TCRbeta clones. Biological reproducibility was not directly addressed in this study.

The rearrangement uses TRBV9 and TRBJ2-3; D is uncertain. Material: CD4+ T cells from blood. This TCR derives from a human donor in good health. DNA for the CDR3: TGTGCCAGCAGCCCCCGGGTGGGGAAGGGCACAGATACGCAGTATTTT. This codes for CASSPRVGKGTDTQYF. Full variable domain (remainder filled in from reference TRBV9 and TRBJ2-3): DSGVTQTPKHLITATGQRVTLRCSPRSGDLSVYWYQQSLDQGLQFLIQYYNGEERAKGNILERFSAQQFPDLHSELNLSSLELGDSALYFCASSPRVGKGTDTQYFGPGTRLTVL.